This T cell receptor (beta chain) emerged from a study of CD8 T cells in Susac syndrome. Study-wide points: The study recognized that the number of individuals in its TCR sequencing and HLA analysis was relatively small.

Unmatched junction bases numbered 8, after V lost 5 bases and J lost 0 bases. This CDR3 contains 16 residues. Germline-derived CDR1 and CDR2 are SEHNR and FQNEAQ (reference sequence). As to this clonotype: The antigen is unknown.

Reverse transcription of roughly 0.5 to 1 ug RNA was carried out with random hexamers. An immunoSEQ multiplex PCR amplified TCR beta CDR3 over 54 Vbeta and 13 Jbeta. TCRdb reanalysed the immunoSEQ multiplex PCR reads using MiXCR and keeps one entry per CDR3 protein. This table has about 120,000 distinct CDR3 sequences, 94% appearing once. The clonotype originates from a human donor in good health. V usage is TRBV7-9 and J usage is TRBJ1-2; 8 bases align to TRBD1. Specimen: CD4+ T cells from PBMCs. DNA of the CDR3: TGTGCCAGCAGCCTTGGACAGGGAATCGCTAACTATGGCTACACCTTC. Translation gives CASSLGQGIANYGYTF.